The clone carrying this T cell receptor (beta chain) was found once. The CDR3 spans 13 residues. With 8 bases removed from V and 2 bases from J, the gap between germline ends came to 10 bases. Germline loops: CDR1 MNHNS, CDR2 SASEGT. This specimen belongs to a study of shared clonotypes between healthy human individuals. Study processing details: For the immunoSEQ data, sequences were junction-only without quality scores, so filtering differed. Produced via immunoSEQ multiplex PCR; TCRdb's table is partial and in-frame only. V and J calls and clone size are as listed in that table; D and trimming were resolved from the DNA. Among roughly 500,000 clones, around 79% were seen once, and the ten largest hold less than 15%.

Sequencing used PBMCs. The rearrangement uses TRBV6-1 and TRBJ1-5; D is unclear. The clonotype originates from a woman aged 40 to 50 in good health. Some clones in this sample may be carry-over from other donors' samples. The CDR3 region is CASRRIGNQPQHF. The CDR3, as DNA: TGTGCCAGCCGTCGTATAGGCAATCAGCCCCAGCATTTT.